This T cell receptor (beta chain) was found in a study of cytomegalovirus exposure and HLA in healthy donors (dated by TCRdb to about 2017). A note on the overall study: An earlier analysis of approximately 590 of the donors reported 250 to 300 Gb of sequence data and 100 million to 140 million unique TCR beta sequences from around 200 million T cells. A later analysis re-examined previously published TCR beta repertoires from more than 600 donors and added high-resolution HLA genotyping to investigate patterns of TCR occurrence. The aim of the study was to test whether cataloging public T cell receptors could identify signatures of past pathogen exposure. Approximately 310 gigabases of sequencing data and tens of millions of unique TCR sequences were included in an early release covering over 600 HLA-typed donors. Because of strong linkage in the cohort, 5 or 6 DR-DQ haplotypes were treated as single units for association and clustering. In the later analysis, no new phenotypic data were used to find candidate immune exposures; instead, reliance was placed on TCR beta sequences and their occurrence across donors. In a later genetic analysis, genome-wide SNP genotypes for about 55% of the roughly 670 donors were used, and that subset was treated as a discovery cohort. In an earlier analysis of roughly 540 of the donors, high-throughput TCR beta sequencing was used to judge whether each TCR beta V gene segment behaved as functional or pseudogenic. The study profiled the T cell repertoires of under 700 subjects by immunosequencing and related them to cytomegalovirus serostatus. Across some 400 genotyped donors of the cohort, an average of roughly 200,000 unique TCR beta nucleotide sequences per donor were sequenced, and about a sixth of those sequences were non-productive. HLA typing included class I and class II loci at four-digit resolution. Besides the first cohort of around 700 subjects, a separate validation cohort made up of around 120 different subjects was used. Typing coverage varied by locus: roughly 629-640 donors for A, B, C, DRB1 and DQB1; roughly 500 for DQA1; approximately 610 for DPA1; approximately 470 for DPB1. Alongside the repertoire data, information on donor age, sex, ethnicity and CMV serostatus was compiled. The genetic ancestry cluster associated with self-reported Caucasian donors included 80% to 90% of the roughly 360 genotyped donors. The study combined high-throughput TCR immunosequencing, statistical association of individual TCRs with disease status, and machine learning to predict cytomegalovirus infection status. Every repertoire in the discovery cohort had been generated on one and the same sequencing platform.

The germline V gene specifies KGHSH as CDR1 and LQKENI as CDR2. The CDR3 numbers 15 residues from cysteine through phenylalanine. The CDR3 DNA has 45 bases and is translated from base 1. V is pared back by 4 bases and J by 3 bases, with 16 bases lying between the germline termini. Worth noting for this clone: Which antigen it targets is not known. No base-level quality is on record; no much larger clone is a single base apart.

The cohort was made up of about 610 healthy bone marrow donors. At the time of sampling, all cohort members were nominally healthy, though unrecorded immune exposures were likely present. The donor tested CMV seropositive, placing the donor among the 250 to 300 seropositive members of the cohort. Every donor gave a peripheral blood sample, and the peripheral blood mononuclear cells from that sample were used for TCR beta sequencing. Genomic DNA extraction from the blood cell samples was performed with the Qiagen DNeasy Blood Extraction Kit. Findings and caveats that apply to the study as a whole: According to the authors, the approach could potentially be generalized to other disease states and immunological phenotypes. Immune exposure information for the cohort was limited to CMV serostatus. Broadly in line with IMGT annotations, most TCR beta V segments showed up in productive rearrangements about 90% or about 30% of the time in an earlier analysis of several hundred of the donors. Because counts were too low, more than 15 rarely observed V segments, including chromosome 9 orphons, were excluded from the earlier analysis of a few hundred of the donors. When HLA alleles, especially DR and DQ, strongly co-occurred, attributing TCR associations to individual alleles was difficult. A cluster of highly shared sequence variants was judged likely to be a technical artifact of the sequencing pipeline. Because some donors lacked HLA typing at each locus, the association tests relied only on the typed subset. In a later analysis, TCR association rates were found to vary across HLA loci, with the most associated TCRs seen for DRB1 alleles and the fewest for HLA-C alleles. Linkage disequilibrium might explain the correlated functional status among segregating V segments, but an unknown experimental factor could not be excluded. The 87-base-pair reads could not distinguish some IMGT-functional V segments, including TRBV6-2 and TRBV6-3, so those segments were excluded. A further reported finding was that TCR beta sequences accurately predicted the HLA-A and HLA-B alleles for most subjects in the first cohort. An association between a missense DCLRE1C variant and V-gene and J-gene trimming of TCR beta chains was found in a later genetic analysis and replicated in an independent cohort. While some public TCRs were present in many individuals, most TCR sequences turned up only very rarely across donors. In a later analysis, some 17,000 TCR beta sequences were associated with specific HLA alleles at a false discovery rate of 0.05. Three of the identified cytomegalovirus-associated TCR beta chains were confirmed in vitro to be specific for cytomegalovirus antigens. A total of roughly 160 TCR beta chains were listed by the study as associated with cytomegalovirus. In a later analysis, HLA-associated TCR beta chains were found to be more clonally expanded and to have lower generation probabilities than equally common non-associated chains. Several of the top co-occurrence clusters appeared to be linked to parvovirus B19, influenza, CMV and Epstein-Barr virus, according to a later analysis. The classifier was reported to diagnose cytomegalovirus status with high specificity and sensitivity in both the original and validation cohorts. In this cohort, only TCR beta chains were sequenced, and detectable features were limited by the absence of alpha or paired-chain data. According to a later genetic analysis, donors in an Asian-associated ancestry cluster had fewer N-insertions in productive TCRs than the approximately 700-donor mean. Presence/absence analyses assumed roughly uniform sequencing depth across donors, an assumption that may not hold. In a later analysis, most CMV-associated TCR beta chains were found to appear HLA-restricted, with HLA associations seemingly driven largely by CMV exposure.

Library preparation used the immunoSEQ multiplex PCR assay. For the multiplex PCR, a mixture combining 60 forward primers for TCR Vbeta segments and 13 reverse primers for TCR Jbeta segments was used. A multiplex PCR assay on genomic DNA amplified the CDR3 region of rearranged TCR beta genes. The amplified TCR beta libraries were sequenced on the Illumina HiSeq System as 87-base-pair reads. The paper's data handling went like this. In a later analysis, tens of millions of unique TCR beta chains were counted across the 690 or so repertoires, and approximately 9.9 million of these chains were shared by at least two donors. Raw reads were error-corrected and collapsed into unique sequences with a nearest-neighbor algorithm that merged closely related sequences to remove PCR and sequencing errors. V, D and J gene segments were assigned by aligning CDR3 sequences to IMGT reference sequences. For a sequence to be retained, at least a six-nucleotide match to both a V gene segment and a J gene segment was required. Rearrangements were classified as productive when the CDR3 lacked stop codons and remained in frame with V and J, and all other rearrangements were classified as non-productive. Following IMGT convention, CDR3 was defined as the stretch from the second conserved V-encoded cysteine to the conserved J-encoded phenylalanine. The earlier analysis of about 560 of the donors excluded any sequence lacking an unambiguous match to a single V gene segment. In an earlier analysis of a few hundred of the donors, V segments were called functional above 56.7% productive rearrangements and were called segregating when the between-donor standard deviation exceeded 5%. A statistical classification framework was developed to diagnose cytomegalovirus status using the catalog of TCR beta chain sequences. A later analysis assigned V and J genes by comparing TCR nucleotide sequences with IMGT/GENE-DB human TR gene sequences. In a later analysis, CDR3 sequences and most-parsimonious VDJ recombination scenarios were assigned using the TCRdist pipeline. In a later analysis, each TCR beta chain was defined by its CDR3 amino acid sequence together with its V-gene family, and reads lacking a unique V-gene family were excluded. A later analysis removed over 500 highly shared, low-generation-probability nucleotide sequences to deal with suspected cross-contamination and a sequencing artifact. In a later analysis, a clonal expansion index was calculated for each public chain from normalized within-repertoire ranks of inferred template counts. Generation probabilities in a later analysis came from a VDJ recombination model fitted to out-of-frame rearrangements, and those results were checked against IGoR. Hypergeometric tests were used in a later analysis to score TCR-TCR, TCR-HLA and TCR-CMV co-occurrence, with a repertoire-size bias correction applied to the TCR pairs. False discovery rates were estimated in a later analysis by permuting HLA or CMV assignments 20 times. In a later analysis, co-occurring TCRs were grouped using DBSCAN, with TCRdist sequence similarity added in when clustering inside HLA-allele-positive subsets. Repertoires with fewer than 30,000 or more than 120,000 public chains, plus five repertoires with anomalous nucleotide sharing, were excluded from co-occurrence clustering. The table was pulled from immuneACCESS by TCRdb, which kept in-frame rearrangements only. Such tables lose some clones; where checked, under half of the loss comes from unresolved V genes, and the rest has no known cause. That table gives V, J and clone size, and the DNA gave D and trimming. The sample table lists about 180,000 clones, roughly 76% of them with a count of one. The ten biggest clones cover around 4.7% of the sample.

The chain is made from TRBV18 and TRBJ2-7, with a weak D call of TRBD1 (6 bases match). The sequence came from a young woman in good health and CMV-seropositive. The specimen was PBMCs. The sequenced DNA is TGTGCCAGCTCACGAAGTGGGACAAATCTCTACGAGCAGTACTTC. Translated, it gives CASSRSGTNLYEQYF.